Shown below are 10 T cell receptor beta chains from a single sample sequenced in a study of control samples from healthy donors and cancer patients. The protocol was immunoSEQ multiplex PCR, while the TCRdb copy is restricted to in-frame clones and leaves out a portion. Of around 130,000 clones in the sample, about nine tenths are singletons; the top ten hold 6% to 9.5%. Material for sequencing was PBMCs. These receptors all stem from a man aged 45-60 years with head and neck cancer.

This clone was counted only a few times. This chain connects TRBV9 to TRBJ2-1, with 8 positions matching TRBD2. V was pared by 0 bases and J by 2 bases, with 1 base of the junction left unmatched. This CDR3 contains 15 residues. CDR1 is SGDLS and CDR2 is YYNGEE in the germline V gene. The CDR3 sequence is CASSVGAGAYNEQFF. For the CDR3, the DNA is TGTGCCAGCAGCGTAGGAGCGGGGGCCTACAATGAGCAGTTCTTC.

V gene TRBV11-2 combines with J gene TRBJ1-2, with 8 nucleotides matching TRBD1. Germline loops: CDR1 SGHAT, CDR2 FQNNGV. CDR3 length: 15 residues. The ends lost 4 bases at V and 4 bases at J; junction bases unmatched: 8. DNA for the CDR3: TGTGCCAGCAGCTCTATCCCTGACAGGGGCTATGGCTACACCTTC. Its translation: CASSSIPDRGYGYTF.

This chain uses TRBV28 with TRBJ2-3, with D perhaps matching TRBD2 (5 bases). V was clipped by 6 bases and J by 0 bases, with 16 bases between them. The CDR3 length is 16 residues. The germline V gene encodes CDR1 MDHEN and CDR2 SYDVKM. The chain's CDR3 is CASSPVQRYSTDTQYF. The DNA for the CDR3 is TGTGCCAGCAGCCCCGTTCAGCGGTATAGCACAGATACGCAGTATTTT.

This chain links TRBV24-1 with TRBJ2-1; D uncertain. The V gene lost 1 base and the J gene lost 8 bases, with 2 bases spanning the gap. Germline V gene data show CDR1 as KGHDR and CDR2 as SFDVKD. This CDR3 comprises 11 residues. This chain's CDR3 is CATSDFDEQFF. CDR3 nucleotides: TGTGCCACCAGTGATTTCGATGAGCAGTTCTTC.

The rearrangement uses TRBV7-9 and TRBJ1-2; D remains ambiguous. Germline CDR1 reads SEHNR; CDR2 reads FQNEAQ (reference sequence). CDR3 length: 15 residues. The germline V and J ends were trimmed by 1 base and 4 bases, with 13 bases remaining between them. CDR3 coding DNA: TGTGCCAGCAGCTTAGGAGAGGGATTCGGCTATGGCTACACCTTC. It codes for CASSLGEGFGYGYTF.

This chain joins TRBV6-2 or TRBV6-3 and TRBJ2-5; 9 nucleotides match TRBD2. Unmatched junction bases numbered 3, after V lost 2 bases and J lost 2 bases. From germline, CDR1 is MNHEY and CDR2 SVGEGT. This CDR3 contains 15 residues. The CDR3, as DNA: TGTGCCAGCAGTTACGGGCTAGCGGGACAAGAGACCCAGTACTTC. Translation: CASSYGLAGQETQYF.

This chain links TRBV5-5 with TRBJ1-5; D unresolved. CDR1 and CDR2 (germline): SGHKS, YYEKEE (reference sequence). CDR3 size: 15 residues. Trimming removed 4 bases from V and 2 bases from J, with 13 bases in between. The CDR3 protein is CASSPSPGRNQPQHF. The CDR3 DNA is TGTGCCAGCAGCCCCAGCCCAGGACGCAATCAGCCCCAGCATTTT. Supplemented by reference TRBV5-5 and TRBJ1-5, the full variable domain reads DAGVTQSPTHLIKTRGQQVTLRCSPISGHKSVSWYQQVLGQGPQFIFQYYEKEERGRGNFPDRFSARQFPNYSSELNVNALLLGDSALYLCASSPSPGRNQPQHFGDGTRLSIL.

The chain employs TRBV14 and TRBJ1-2, with D maybe TRBD1 (6 bases). Germline assignment: CDR1 SGHDN and CDR2 FVKESK. Trimming pared 0 bases from V and 4 bases from J, leaving 12 bases between. The CDR3 sequence is 15 residues long. CDR3 DNA: TGTGCCAGCAGCCAAGATCCCAGGGGTTTCTATGGCTACACCTTC. This codes for CASSQDPRGFYGYTF. The variable domain in full, completed from reference TRBV14 and TRBJ1-2, reads EAGVTQFPSHSVIEKGQTVTLRCDPISGHDNLYWYRRVMGKEIKFLLHFVKESKQDESGMPNNRFLAERTGGTYSTLKVQPAELEDSGVYFCASSQDPRGFYGYTFGSGTRLTVV.

The rearrangement joins TRBV2 to TRBJ1-6; D ambiguous. The CDR3 covers 14 residues. Germline V gene lookup returns CDR1 SNHLY and CDR2 FYNNEI. With 1 base removed from V and 8 bases from J, the gap between germline ends came to 9 bases. CDR3 amino acids: CASSEVRADSPLHF. CDR3 sequence (DNA): TGTGCCAGCAGTGAAGTTAGGGCAGATTCACCCCTCCACTTT. Combining the CDR3 with reference TRBV2 and TRBJ1-6 gives the whole variable domain EPEVTQTPSHQVTQMGQEVILRCVPISNHLYFYWYRQILGQKVEFLVSFYNNEISEKSEIFDDQFSVERPDGSNFTLKIRSTKLEDSAMYFCASSEVRADSPLHFGNGTRLTVT.

This chain connects TRBV9 to TRBJ2-1; D may be TRBD1 (6 bases). V gave up 0 bases and J gave up 7 bases, with 17 bases separating them. CDR1 is SGDLS, CDR2 YYNGEE, per germline. This CDR3 spans 16 amino acids. This CDR3 reads CASSVGKTFRGNEQFF. Written as DNA, the CDR3 is TGTGCCAGCAGCGTAGGTAAGACCTTCAGGGGAAATGAGCAGTTCTTC.